These 3 T cell receptor beta chains share one sample of origin, sequenced in a study of T cell repertoires in cytomegalovirus infection. From the reads, TCRdb called clonotypes with MiXCR, one entry per CDR3 protein. Of a few hundred thousand distinct CDR3 sequences listed, around 29% were seen once; the top ten hold 20%. Their recognized antigens are unknown. This specimen consisted of cultured PBMCs, obtained from culture after CMV antigen stimulation. The receptors were gathered from a human donor in good health (CMV status not recorded). Some clones in this sample may be carry-over from other donors' samples.

This clonotype was detected a few times. The gene calls are TRBV7-3 and TRBJ2-2; possible D gene TRBD1, 5 bases. This CDR3 spans 13 amino acids. Trimming removed 5 bases from V and 7 bases from J, with 11 bases in between. Germline V gene sequence: CDR1 SGHTA, CDR2 FQGTGA. The CDR3 loop is CASSPGQGGELFF. The CDR3 DNA reads TGTGCCAGCAGCCCCGGCCAGGGCGGGGAGCTGTTTTTT.

This clonotype was seen more than once but under ten times. The chain employs TRBV29-1 and TRBJ2-1, with D possibly TRBD1 on 6 matching bases. The CDR3 length is 12 residues. Germline V gene lookup returns CDR1 SQVTM and CDR2 ANQGSEA. The CDR3 here is CRTNRVGNEQFF. As DNA, the CDR3 is TGCAGGACCAACAGGGTAGGCAATGAGCAGTTCTTC.

This chain uses TRBV7-1 with TRBJ2-7; D is perhaps TRBD1 or TRBD2 (5 bases each). TRBV7-1 is treated as an ORF (open reading frame) with a function not yet certain. There are 16 residues in the CDR3. V gave up 5 bases and J gave up 1 base, with 18 bases separating them. The CDR3 loop is CASSRISGTGSYEQYF. In nucleotides, the CDR3 is TGTGCCAGCAGCAGAATCTCCGGGACGGGTTCCTACGAGCAGTACTTC.